Each of the 29 T cell receptor beta chains below was sequenced from the same sample in a study of T cell responses to AZD1222 COVID-19 vaccine. Libraries were prepared by immunoSEQ multiplex PCR; TCRdb keeps only in-frame clonotypes and omits some of them. Here the sample spans about 150,000 clones, 85% to 95% being singletons. The material was peripheral blood, obtained on day 0 of MenACWY control vaccination. All receptors come from an adult in good health.

This rearrangement joins TRBV10-3 to TRBJ1-2, with D perhaps matching TRBD1 (6 bases). Germline CDR1 and CDR2: ENHRY and SYGVKD. The CDR3 is 13 residues long. V was cut by 4 bases and J by 6 bases, with 12 bases left in between. This CDR3 reads CAISAGAADGYTF. The CDR3 DNA reads TGTGCCATCAGTGCAGGGGCTGCGGATGGCTACACCTTC.

The rearrangement links TRBV27 to TRBJ2-3; D unclear. V gave up 2 bases and J gave up 4 bases, with 10 bases separating them. CDR1 and CDR2 from the germline V gene are MNHEY and SMNVEV (reference sequence). This CDR3 has 14 amino acids. The CDR3, as DNA: TGTGCCAGCAGTTTAGGTGGATTGGCAGATACGCAGTATTTT. This sequence encodes CASSLGGLADTQYF.

The rearrangement links TRBV3-1 (or the pseudogene TRBV3-2) to TRBJ2-5; TRBD1 matches at 10 bases. V was clipped by 0 bases and J by 5 bases; unmatched bases: 6. Germline V gene data show CDR1 as LGHDT and CDR2 as YNNKEL (reference sequence). The CDR3 length is 16 residues. The CDR3 coding sequence is TGTGCCAGCAGCCAAGAGACAGGGGGCTGGCCGGAGACCCAGTACTTC. The encoded protein is CASSQETGGWPETQYF.

CDR3 DNA: TGCGCCAGCAGCCCTGGGCAGTCCACGTACGAGCAGTACTTC. This translates into CASSPGQSTYEQYF. The chain has TRBV5-1 and TRBJ2-7; D remains ambiguous. Deletions cut 4 bases from V and 4 bases from J, with 15 bases between. Germline CDR1 is SGHRS and CDR2 is YFSETQ. This CDR3 is 14 amino acids long.

Details on this clone: One end of the junction is discordant with germline, which a read error may explain. V and J are TRBV7-7 and TRBJ1-3; D gene ambiguous. There are 16 residues in the CDR3. Germline V gives CDR1 SSHAT, CDR2 FNYEAQ (reference sequence). The CDR3, as DNA: TGTGCTAGCAGTCCGGGAGCACCTAACCGGGGAAACACCATATATTTT. It yields the protein CASSPGAPNRGNTIYF.

V usage is TRBV11-1 and J usage is TRBJ2-5; TRBD1 matches at 7 bases. CDR1 is SGHAT, CDR2 FQDESV, per germline (reference sequence). V lost 2 bases and J lost 4; bases outside the gene matches: 1. The CDR3 covers 13 residues. The CDR3 reads CASSLNRGETQYF. CDR3 in DNA: TGTGCCAGCAGCTTAAACAGGGGAGAGACCCAGTACTTC.

The rearrangement uses TRBV2 and TRBJ2-7; D is possibly TRBD1 or TRBD2 (5 bases each). V was trimmed by 6 bases and J by 4 bases, leaving 10 bases between them. CDR1 SNHLY and CDR2 FYNNEI come from the germline V gene. This CDR3 is built from 12 residues. CDR3 DNA: TGTGCCAGCAGGAGGGACCTATACGAGCAGTACTTC. Its protein is CASRRDLYEQYF.

The gene calls are TRBV18 and TRBJ1-6, with TRBD1 as a possible D gene (5 bases). The CDR3 is made up of 13 amino acids. The ends were cut back, 3 bases at V and 13 bases at J, with 13 bases in the middle. The V gene's germline CDR1 is KGHSH and CDR2 LQKENI. The CDR3 spells CASSPGLGNPLHF. The CDR3 nucleotides read TGTGCCAGCTCACCGGGACTGGGAAACCCCCTCCACTTT.

The CDR3 is CASSQEQGAEQFF. For the CDR3, the DNA is TGCGCCAGCAGCCAAGAACAGGGGGCAGAGCAGTTCTTC. The rearrangement joins TRBV4-1 to TRBJ2-1, with 9 positions matching TRBD1. Germline V gene lookup returns CDR1 MGHRA and CDR2 YSYEKL. CDR3 length equals 13 residues. The J segment lost 10 bases and the V segment lost 0 bases, leaving 1 base of the junction unmatched.

The genes are TRBV5-1 and TRBJ2-7, with TRBD2 identical over 12 bases. The CDR3 runs 16 residues. CDR1 and CDR2 (germline): SGHRS, YFSETQ. The V and J ends lost 4 bases and 7 bases, in that order; junction bases with no gene match: 12. Here the CDR3 reads CASSKGLAGNSHEQYF. The CDR3 region has the DNA TGCGCCAGCAGCAAAGGACTAGCGGGAAATTCCCATGAGCAGTACTTC.

J is TRBJ2-2 and V is TRBV10-2, with TRBD2 as a possible D gene (6 bases). Germline-derived CDR1 and CDR2 are WSHSY and SAAADI. Trimming took 10 bases from V and 6 from J, leaving 12 bases between them. There are 12 residues in the CDR3. CDR3 loop: CATRDSPGELFF. The CDR3 DNA reads as TGCGCCACCCGGGACTCGCCCGGGGAGCTGTTTTTT.

The chain is built from TRBV16 and TRBJ2-2; TRBD1 aligns across 7 bases. The CDR3 runs to 15 residues. The V and J ends lost 4 bases and 4 bases, in that order; junction bases with no gene match: 6. Germline loops: CDR1 KGHSY, CDR2 FQNENV. The CDR3, as DNA: TGTGCCAGCAGCCCCCGACAGGGCGGCACCGGGGAGCTGTTTTTT. It yields the protein CASSPRQGGTGELFF.

This clone was counted a single time. The chain couples TRBV2 to TRBJ2-7; 10 bases are shared with TRBD2. CDR1 is SNHLY and CDR2 is FYNNEI in the germline V gene. Trimming cost V 5 bases and J 5 bases; bases outside gene matches: 12. This CDR3 is 16 amino acids long. The CDR3 sequence: CASSIAGSGRNDEQYF. CDR3 coding DNA: TGTGCCAGCAGTATCGCGGGTAGCGGGAGGAATGACGAGCAGTACTTC.

The chain links TRBV2 to TRBJ2-1, with TRBD2 matching over 7 bases. Germline loops: CDR1 SNHLY, CDR2 FYNNEI. There are 15 residues in the CDR3. J lost 7 bases, V lost 2 bases, and 8 bases had no gene match. This chain's CDR3 is CASSEWGGRWNEQFF. In nucleotides, the CDR3 is TGTGCCAGCAGTGAATGGGGCGGGAGATGGAATGAGCAGTTCTTC.

The chain carries TRBV5-1 and TRBJ2-3, with 8 bases aligning to TRBD1. The V and J ends lost 2 bases and 2 bases, in that order; junction bases with no gene match: 4. The CDR3 contains 15 residues. CDR1 and CDR2 (germline): SGHRS, YFSETQ. CDR3 bases: TGCGCCAGCAGCTTACAGGGGGTCCCCACAGATACGCAGTATTTT. Protein: CASSLQGVPTDTQYF. Based on the CDR3 plus reference TRBV5-1 and TRBJ2-3, the full variable domain is KAGVTQTPRYLIKTRGQQVTLSCSPISGHRSVSWYQQTPGQGLQFLFEYFSETQRNKGNFPGRFSGRQFSNSRSEMNVSTLELGDSALYLCASSLQGVPTDTQYFGPGTRLTVL.

The rearrangement uses TRBV6-1 and TRBJ1-5, with a possible D match to TRBD1 (6 bases). The germline V gene has CDR1 MNHNS and CDR2 SASEGT. Trimming shortened V by 5 bases and J by 2 bases, and 13 bases separated the two germline ends. This CDR3 comprises 15 residues. The CDR3 here is CASSSFRGGNQPQHF. The CDR3, as DNA: TGTGCCAGCAGTTCCTTCAGGGGTGGCAATCAGCCCCAGCATTTT.

The rearrangement uses TRBV11-2 and TRBJ1-6, with 11 bases matching TRBD1. The CDR3 runs 17 residues. Trimming at V came to 6 bases and at J to 6 bases, leaving 10 bases not matched to a gene. The V gene's germline CDR1 is SGHAT and CDR2 FQNNGV. This CDR3 reads CASREKDRGLGNSPLHF. CDR3 DNA: TGTGCCAGCAGAGAAAAGGACAGGGGGCTTGGTAATTCACCCCTCCACTTT. Full variable domain (missing parts from reference TRBV11-2 and TRBJ1-6): EAGVAQSPRYKIIEKRQSVAFWCNPISGHATLYWYQQILGQGPKLLIQFQNNGVVDDSQLPKDRFSAERLKGVDSTLKIQPAKLEDSAVYLCASREKDRGLGNSPLHFGNGTRLTVT.

The chain recombines TRBV18 with TRBJ1-1, with 7 bases matching TRBD1. The CDR3 extends over 15 amino acids. Germline trimming cut 3 bases from V and 0 bases from J; bases unmatched to any gene: 4. Germline CDR1 reads KGHSH; CDR2 reads LQKENI. CDR3 sequence reads: CASSPTDRMNTEAFF. CDR3 bases: TGTGCCAGCTCACCTACGGACAGGATGAACACTGAAGCTTTCTTT.

V is TRBV19 and J is TRBJ2-7; possibly TRBD1 for D (6 bases). Per the germline V gene, CDR1 is LNHDA and CDR2 is SQIVND (reference sequence). The CDR3 contains 13 residues. Trimming took 6 bases from V and 2 from J, leaving 11 bases between them. CDR3 coding DNA: TGTGCCAGTAGCGACAGGCCCCCCTACGAGCAGTACTTC. Translated, it gives CASSDRPPYEQYF.

J is TRBJ2-5 and V is TRBV4-2; the match to TRBD2 covers 10 bases. The germline V gene encodes CDR1 LGHNA and CDR2 YNFKEQ. The length of the CDR3 is 15 residues. J gave up 7 bases and V 2 bases, and 7 bases lay outside the gene matches. CDR3 residues: CASSQPGSGGGTQYF. CDR3 bases: TGTGCCAGCAGCCAACCTGGCAGCGGGGGGGGGACCCAGTACTTC.

The genes are TRBV19 and TRBJ1-2, with D possibly matching TRBD1 (5 bases). Germline values: CDR1 LNHDA, CDR2 SQIVND (reference sequence). V gave up 7 bases and J gave up 3 bases, with 21 bases separating them. CDR3 length equals 16 residues. Here the CDR3 DNA reads TGTGCCAGTACCAAAAGAAGAGGGGCGGATGACTATGGCTACACCTTC. It translates to CASTKRRGADDYGYTF.

The chain carries TRBV19 and TRBJ1-1, with 8 bases lining up with TRBD1. V shed 6 bases and J 4 bases; nucleotides not matched to a gene: 7. CDR1 is LNHDA, CDR2 SQIVND, per germline (reference sequence). The CDR3 has 14 amino acids. The CDR3 spells CASSPGTGFTEAFF. The CDR3 bases are TGTGCCAGTAGCCCCGGGACAGGTTTCACTGAAGCTTTCTTT.

The gene calls are TRBV4-1 and TRBJ1-1; D possibly corresponds to TRBD1 (6 bases). V was shortened by 1 base and J by 2 bases, with 8 bases between the two germline ends. The CDR3 consists of 14 residues. CDR1 is MGHRA and CDR2 is YSYEKL in the germline V gene. CDR3 amino acids: CASSQAGANTEAFF. Written as DNA, the CDR3 is TGCGCCAGCAGCCAAGCAGGGGCAAACACTGAAGCTTTCTTT.

The chain combines TRBV3-1 (or the pseudogene TRBV3-2) with TRBJ1-2, with 12 nucleotides matching TRBD1. V lost 1 base, J lost 4 bases, and 1 base stayed unmatched. Germline CDR1 is LGHDT and CDR2 is YNNKEL (reference sequence). The CDR3 is made up of 15 amino acids. The CDR3 sequence is CASSQGDRGPYGYTF. CDR3 DNA: TGTGCCAGCAGCCAAGGGGACAGGGGGCCCTATGGCTACACCTTC.

The chain is built from TRBV4-1 and TRBJ1-4; 8 nucleotides agree with TRBD1. V trimming: 5 bases; J trimming: 5 bases; junction bases outside the gene matches: 10. This CDR3 is 16 amino acids long. The V gene's germline CDR1 is MGHRA and CDR2 YSYEKL. CDR3 bases: TGCGCCAGCAGCACGAGAGACAGGGGCGACAATGAAAAACTGTTTTTT. It translates to CASSTRDRGDNEKLFF.

The V and J genes are TRBV5-5 and TRBJ1-2; weak D call: TRBD1 (6 bases). The CDR3 length is 15 residues. Trimming pared 0 bases from V and 0 bases from J, leaving 9 bases between. CDR1 is SGHKS, CDR2 YYEKEE, per germline (reference sequence). The chain's CDR3 is CASSLVWTANYGYTF. The DNA for the CDR3 is TGTGCCAGCAGCTTGGTGTGGACAGCTAACTATGGCTACACCTTC.

V usage is TRBV14 and J usage is TRBJ2-4, with D unclear. CDR1 SGHDN and CDR2 FVKESK come from the germline V gene. The CDR3 loop spans 14 amino acids. Trimming stripped 1 base from V and 9 bases from J, with 13 bases between. The CDR3, as DNA: TGTGCCAGCAGCCAAGTAGCCGATAGGAGCATTCAGTACTTC. This gives the protein CASSQVADRSIQYF.

The chain couples TRBV27 to TRBJ1-2; TRBD1 might be the D (5 bases). The germline V gene encodes CDR1 MNHEY and CDR2 SMNVEV (reference sequence). The CDR3 length is 13 residues. V was trimmed by 2 bases and J by 2 bases, leaving 6 bases between them. The CDR3 reads CASSLEGNYGYTF. CDR3 DNA: TGTGCCAGCAGTTTAGAGGGGAACTATGGCTACACCTTC.

V is TRBV7-3 and J is TRBJ1-1, with D unclear. With 4 bases removed from V and 0 bases from J, the gap between germline ends came to 12 bases. CDR3 size: 15 residues. CDR1 and CDR2 from the germline V gene are SGHTA and FQGTGA. CDR3 in amino acids: CASSSGYGLNTEAFF. In DNA form, the CDR3 reads TGTGCCAGCAGCTCTGGATATGGCCTGAACACTGAAGCTTTCTTT.